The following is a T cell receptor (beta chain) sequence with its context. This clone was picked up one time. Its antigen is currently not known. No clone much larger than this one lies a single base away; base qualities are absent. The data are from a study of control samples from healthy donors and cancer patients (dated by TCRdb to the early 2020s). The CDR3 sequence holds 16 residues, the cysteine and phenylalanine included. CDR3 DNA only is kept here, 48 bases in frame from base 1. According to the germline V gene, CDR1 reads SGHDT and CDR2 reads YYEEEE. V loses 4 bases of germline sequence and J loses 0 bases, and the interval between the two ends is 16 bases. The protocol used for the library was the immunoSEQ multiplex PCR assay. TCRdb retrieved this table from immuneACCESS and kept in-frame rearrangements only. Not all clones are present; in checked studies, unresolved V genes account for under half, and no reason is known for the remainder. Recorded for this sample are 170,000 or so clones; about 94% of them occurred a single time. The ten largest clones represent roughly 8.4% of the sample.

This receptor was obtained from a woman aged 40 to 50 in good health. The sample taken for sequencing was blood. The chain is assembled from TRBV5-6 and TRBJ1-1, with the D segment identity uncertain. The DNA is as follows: TGTGCCAGCAGCCCGGAAGTCGGCACGATGAACACTGAAGCTTTCTTT. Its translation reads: CASSPEVGTMNTEAFF.